These 32 T cell receptor beta chains came from one sample sequenced in a study of blood T cell repertoires in COVID-19. Here immunoSEQ multiplex PCR was the method, and the copy in TCRdb shows in-frame clones only, minus some. The sample records roughly 70,000 clones, 90% being singletons. Sequencing used peripheral blood. These receptors originate from a man aged 50-59 years with COVID-19, enrolled during active disease.

The chain links TRBV5-1 to TRBJ1-2; D is uncertain. Trimming removed 4 bases from V and 6 bases from J, with 19 bases in between. The CDR3 is 15 residues long. From germline, CDR1 is SGHRS and CDR2 YFSETQ. The CDR3 sequence is CASSLREGTADGYTF. In DNA form, the CDR3 reads TGCGCCAGCAGCCTTCGCGAGGGCACAGCCGATGGCTACACCTTC.

The CDR3 DNA follows: TGTGCCAGCAGCTTAAGCGAATGGGAGACCCAGTACTTC. Amino acids: CASSLSEWETQYF. V and J are TRBV7-3 and TRBJ2-5; D is undetermined. V lost 1 base to trimming and J lost 5 bases, with 8 bases between them. Germline V CDR1 and CDR2: SGHTA, FQGTGA. The CDR3 has 13 amino acids.

The chain employs TRBV7-2 and TRBJ2-7; possibly TRBD2 for D (5 bases). The CDR3 sequence is 16 residues long. Germline V gene data show CDR1 as SGHTA and CDR2 as FQGNSA. Between the trimmed V and J ends, which lost 5 bases and 1 base, there was a span of 18 bases. CDR3 nucleotide sequence: TGTGCCAGCAGCCGCAAGGAGCTAGCTCAATCCTACGAGCAGTACTTC. This sequence encodes CASSRKELAQSYEQYF.

The chain couples TRBV5-6 to TRBJ2-1; 14 nucleotides align to TRBD2. With 0 bases clipped from V and 7 bases from J, the junction kept 3 bases outside the gene matches. This CDR3 is 16 amino acids long. The germline V gene encodes CDR1 SGHDT and CDR2 YYEEEE. The CDR3 DNA follows: TGTGCCAGCAGCTTGGGGACTAGCGGGAGGTGGAATGAGCAGTTCTTC. Its protein is CASSLGTSGRWNEQFF.

V gene TRBV7-2 combines with J gene TRBJ1-4, with TRBD1 identical over 7 bases. The CDR3 has 15 residues. CDR1 and CDR2 (germline): SGHTA, FQGNSA. The junction had 7 bases not matched to a gene; V was cut back by 7 bases and J by 2 bases. The CDR3 here is CASTTRGATNEKLFF. The CDR3 nucleotides read TGTGCCAGCACGACCAGGGGGGCGACTAATGAAAAACTGTTTTTT. The full variable domain, completed using reference TRBV7-2 and TRBJ1-4, is GAGVSQSPSNKVTEKGKDVELRCDPISGHTALYWYRQSLGQGLEFLIYFQGNSAPDKSGLPSDRFSAERTGGSVSTLTIQRTQQEDSAVYLCASTTRGATNEKLFFGSGTQLSVL.

The chain couples TRBV2 to TRBJ2-1; D remains unclear. This CDR3 is 16 amino acids long. Per germline, CDR1 SNHLY and CDR2 FYNNEI. The V and J ends lost 4 bases and 7 bases respectively, with 20 bases between them. The CDR3 bases are TGTGCCAGCAGTGCTAAGAGCACGTACTACGAGAATGAGCAGTTCTTC. This sequence encodes CASSAKSTYYENEQFF.

This chain uses TRBV11-2 with TRBJ1-1; D is undetermined. The V end was cut by 1 base, the J end by 0 bases, with 21 bases between. The CDR3 has 19 residues. Germline V gene data show CDR1 as SGHAT and CDR2 as FQNNGV. CDR3 in DNA: TGTGCCAGCAGCTTAGGGATTGGGCAGGCCTTGTCCCTGAACACTGAAGCTTTCTTT. Encoded protein: CASSLGIGQALSLNTEAFF.

The chain employs TRBV5-1 and TRBJ1-5; D might be TRBD1 (5 bases). The germline V gene encodes CDR1 SGHRS and CDR2 YFSETQ. The CDR3 extends over 14 amino acids. V lost 3 bases and J lost 4, with 11 bases in between. Here the CDR3 DNA reads TGCGCCAGCAGCTCGGGGGGAGGGAATCAGCCCCAGCATTTT. Translation gives CASSSGGGNQPQHF.

This rearrangement joins TRBV2 to TRBJ1-2; D gene unclear. Trimming stripped 9 bases from V and 0 bases from J, with 14 bases between. This CDR3 is 14 amino acids long. CDR1 is SNHLY and CDR2 is FYNNEI in the germline V gene. In DNA form, the CDR3 reads TGTGCCAGTGGAGGTGGGAAAGCTAACTATGGCTACACCTTC. Protein product: CASGGGKANYGYTF.

The CDR3 loop reads CASSFMETQYF. CDR3 nucleotides: TGCGCCAGCAGCTTTATGGAGACCCAGTACTTC. This chain connects TRBV5-1 to TRBJ2-5; D is unclear. The V gene's germline CDR1 is SGHRS and CDR2 YFSETQ. The CDR3 has 11 amino acids. The V and J ends lost 2 bases and 5 bases respectively, with 4 bases between them. Drawing the rest from reference TRBV5-1 and TRBJ2-5, the complete variable domain is KAGVTQTPRYLIKTRGQQVTLSCSPISGHRSVSWYQQTPGQGLQFLFEYFSETQRNKGNFPGRFSGRQFSNSRSEMNVSTLELGDSALYLCASSFMETQYFGPGTRLLVL.

In its sample, this clone was seen once. The V and J genes are TRBV6-5 and TRBJ2-7; D is perhaps TRBD1 (5 bases). The CDR3 has 12 amino acids. Germline loops: CDR1 MNHEY, CDR2 SVGAGI. The V and J ends lost 7 bases and 7 bases respectively, with 14 bases between them. CDR3 protein: CASTPRAWEQYF. The CDR3 DNA sequence: TGTGCCAGCACCCCCAGGGCATGGGAGCAGTACTTC.

The chain carries TRBV14 and TRBJ2-5; D is perhaps TRBD1 (7 bases). The CDR3 consists of 19 residues. The ends were cut back, 0 bases at V and 4 bases at J, with 24 bases in the middle. Per the germline V gene, CDR1 is SGHDN and CDR2 is FVKESK. This CDR3 is CASSQDRAGVAGGIETQYF. In nucleotides, the CDR3 is TGTGCCAGCAGCCAAGATCGAGCCGGGGTGGCAGGGGGGATAGAGACCCAGTACTTC. The complete variable domain, with remaining parts taken from reference TRBV14 and TRBJ2-5, reads EAGVTQFPSHSVIEKGQTVTLRCDPISGHDNLYWYRRVMGKEIKFLLHFVKESKQDESGMPNNRFLAERTGGTYSTLKVQPAELEDSGVYFCASSQDRAGVAGGIETQYFGPGTRLLVL.

V usage is TRBV19 and J usage is TRBJ1-5, with TRBD1 as a possible D gene (5 bases). Per germline, CDR1 LNHDA and CDR2 SQIVND (reference sequence). V dropped 5 bases and J dropped 0 bases, with 8 bases sitting between them. This CDR3 has 14 amino acids. CDR3 loop: CASSPGHSNQPQHF. The DNA for the CDR3 is TGTGCCAGTAGTCCTGGACATAGCAATCAGCCCCAGCATTTT.

The chain couples TRBV5-1 to TRBJ2-7; 7 bases are a match to TRBD1. The CDR3 loop spans 17 amino acids. CDR1 SGHRS and CDR2 YFSETQ come from the germline V gene. The V segment lost 4 bases and the J segment 0 bases; nucleotides outside the gene matches: 13. The DNA of the CDR3 is TGCGCCAGCAGCCAGGGGGTTGGGGTCGGGTCCTCCTACGAGCAGTACTTC. Amino acids: CASSQGVGVGSSYEQYF.

The rearrangement links TRBV15 to TRBJ1-1; TRBD1 agrees at 7 bases. Germline values: CDR1 LNHNV, CDR2 YYDKDF (reference sequence). The CDR3 sequence is 14 residues long. Trimming cost V 3 bases and J 5 bases; bases outside gene matches: 6. This CDR3 reads CATSSLYRGTEAFF. For the CDR3, the DNA is TGTGCCACCAGCAGCCTTTACAGGGGAACTGAAGCTTTCTTT.

V is TRBV7-8 and J is TRBJ1-5, with D maybe TRBD1 (6 bases). V was pared by 5 bases and J by 7 bases, with 9 bases between. Per the germline V gene, CDR1 is SGHVS and CDR2 is FQNEAQ. The CDR3 has 12 amino acids. CDR3 residues: CASSPRGQPQHF. The CDR3 DNA is TGTGCCAGCAGCCCCAGGGGCCAGCCCCAGCATTTT.

This sequence joins TRBV11-3 and TRBJ2-7; D is possibly TRBD1 (5 bases). Trimming pared 4 bases from V and 0 bases from J, leaving 10 bases between. CDR3 size: 14 residues. Germline V lookup: CDR1 SGHNT, CDR2 YENEEA. The CDR3 loop is CASSSTGSSYEQYF. CDR3 DNA: TGTGCCAGCAGCTCAACAGGTAGCTCCTACGAGCAGTACTTC.

CDR3 sequence reads: CASSQYRGGGETQYF. In DNA, the CDR3 is TGTGCCAGCAGCCAATACCGGGGGGGTGGAGAGACCCAGTACTTC. V is TRBV3-1 (or the pseudogene TRBV3-2) and J is TRBJ2-5; 8 bases agree with TRBD2. V lost 2 bases and J lost 4; bases outside the gene matches: 6. Germline V gene sequence: CDR1 LGHDT, CDR2 YNNKEL (reference sequence). This CDR3 is built from 15 residues.

This chain links TRBV28 with TRBJ1-4; weak D call: TRBD1 (5 bases). The germline gives CDR1 MDHEN, CDR2 SYDVKM. V lost 5 bases to trimming and J lost 4 bases, with 14 bases between them. This CDR3 is 15 amino acids long. DNA for the CDR3: TGTGCCAGCAGTGAGCAGGGCGGTAATAATGAAAAACTGTTTTTT. It translates to CASSEQGGNNEKLFF. The full variable domain, its missing parts supplied by reference TRBV28 and TRBJ1-4, is DVKVTQSSRYLVKRTGEKVFLECVQDMDHENMFWYRQDPGLGLRLIYFSYDVKMKEKGDIPEGYSVSREKKERFSLILESASTNQTSMYLCASSEQGGNNEKLFFGSGTQLSVL.

The chain carries TRBV9 and TRBJ1-1; maybe TRBD1 (6 bases). CDR1 SGDLS and CDR2 YYNGEE come from the germline V gene. The V end lost 3 bases, the J end lost 4 bases, and 13 bases lay between the germline ends. The CDR3 totals 14 residues. The DNA of the CDR3 is TGTGCCAGCAGCGGCACAGGGTGGGGCACTGAAGCTTTCTTT. Residues: CASSGTGWGTEAFF.

The table lists this clone with a count of one. This chain uses TRBV6-2 or TRBV6-3 with TRBJ1-1; D ambiguous. Trimming removed 0 bases at V and 3 bases at J, with 5 bases between. This CDR3 contains 13 residues. In germline, CDR1 is MNHEY, CDR2 SVGEGT. In DNA form, the CDR3 reads TGTGCCAGCAGTTACTCTCCCTACACTGAAGCTTTCTTT. It encodes CASSYSPYTEAFF.

This chain connects TRBV4-1 to TRBJ1-2; the D is unclear. The germline V gene encodes CDR1 MGHRA and CDR2 YSYEKL. V lost 4 bases and J 1 base, leaving 16 bases between the germline ends. This CDR3 has 16 amino acids. The CDR3 is CASSPLFAQDNYGYTF. CDR3 in DNA: TGCGCCAGCAGCCCCCTTTTTGCCCAGGATAACTATGGCTACACCTTC.

This clone was observed a few times. This sequence joins TRBV30 and TRBJ2-7, with D possibly being TRBD1 (7 bases). Germline assignment: CDR1 GTSNPN and CDR2 SVGIG (reference sequence). Deletions cut 0 bases from V and 5 bases from J, with 17 bases between. The CDR3 has 15 residues. CDR3 loop: CAWSVGRTGLNEQYF. DNA for the CDR3: TGTGCCTGGAGTGTAGGGAGGACAGGCCTGAACGAGCAGTACTTC.

The V gene is TRBV7-2, the J gene TRBJ2-5; 7 nucleotides line up with TRBD2. The CDR3 sequence is 16 residues long. Germline V lookup: CDR1 SGHTA, CDR2 FQGNSA. Trimming took 0 bases from V and 1 from J; bases not matched to a gene: 5. CDR3 nucleotide sequence: TGTGCCAGCAGCTTAGCGAGTTGGGGGGGCCAAGAGACCCAGTACTTC. Protein sequence: CASSLASWGGQETQYF. Full variable domain (outside the CDR3, taken from reference TRBV7-2 and TRBJ2-5): GAGVSQSPSNKVTEKGKDVELRCDPISGHTALYWYRQSLGQGLEFLIYFQGNSAPDKSGLPSDRFSAERTGGSVSTLTIQRTQQEDSAVYLCASSLASWGGQETQYFGPGTRLLVL.

J is TRBJ2-7 and V is TRBV11-3; 9 nucleotides align to TRBD2. Germline trimming cut 2 bases from V and 4 bases from J; bases unmatched to any gene: 6. The CDR3 runs to 15 residues. Germline CDR1 SGHNT, CDR2 YENEEA. The CDR3 reads CASSLYSGSGYEQYF. CDR3 DNA: TGTGCCAGCAGCTTATATAGCGGGAGTGGGTACGAGCAGTACTTC.

V usage is TRBV4-1 and J usage is TRBJ1-2; 9 nucleotides align to TRBD1. V shed 0 bases and J 8 bases; nucleotides not matched to a gene: 4. Germline values: CDR1 MGHRA, CDR2 YSYEKL. This CDR3 region has 14 residues. The CDR3 here is CASSQDRDRAGYTF. CDR3 nucleotide sequence: TGCGCCAGCAGCCAAGATCGGGACAGGGCGGGCTACACCTTC.

The chain employs TRBV27 and TRBJ2-1, with a weak D call TRBD2 (7 bases). This CDR3 is built from 16 residues. V lost 8 bases, J lost 0 bases, and 17 bases lay in between. Germline-derived CDR1 and CDR2 are MNHEY and SMNVEV (reference sequence). CDR3 nucleotides: TGTGCCAGCGGGCCGCGGGGGCGGAGCTCCTACAATGAGCAGTTCTTC. The encoded protein is CASGPRGRSSYNEQFF.

The J gene is TRBJ2-4, the V gene TRBV4-1; TRBD2 matches 11 bases. V lost 1 base and J lost 0; bases outside the gene matches: 14. In germline, CDR1 is MGHRA, CDR2 YSYEKL. CDR3 size: 21 residues. The CDR3 loop reads CASSQGAVSGRERLAKNIQYF. CDR3 DNA: TGCGCCAGCAGCCAAGGAGCGGTTAGCGGGAGGGAAAGACTAGCCAAAAACATTCAGTACTTC.

The chain joins TRBV5-1 to TRBJ2-1, with 8 bases lining up with TRBD1. CDR1 is SGHRS and CDR2 is YFSETQ in the germline V gene. J gave up 9 bases and V 4 bases, and 6 bases lay outside the gene matches. The CDR3 spans 13 residues. DNA of the CDR3: TGCGCCAGCAGCGGATTACAGGGGGGTGAGCAGTTCTTC. Translated, it gives CASSGLQGGEQFF.

The chain uses TRBV7-9 and TRBJ1-4, with 7 bases aligning to TRBD1. J gave up 7 bases and V 0 bases, and 8 bases lay outside the gene matches. Germline CDR1 is SEHNR and CDR2 is FQNEAQ (reference sequence). The CDR3 covers 16 residues. CDR3 nucleotides: TGTGCCAGCAGCTTAGCGCAAAATAGGGGGCTTGAAAAACTGTTTTTT. It specifies CASSLAQNRGLEKLFF.

The chain uses TRBV12-5 and TRBJ2-3, with D unclear. This CDR3 comprises 13 residues. Between the trimmed V and J ends, which lost 5 bases and 6 bases, there was a span of 12 bases. CDR1 LGHNT and CDR2 FRNRAP come from the germline V gene. The CDR3 is CASGIPGLDTQYF. Here the CDR3 DNA reads TGTGCTAGTGGTATCCCCGGTCTGGATACGCAGTATTTT.

This clone was picked up one time. The chain combines TRBV5-4 with TRBJ1-1; 11 bases are shared with TRBD1. This CDR3 has 15 amino acids. Germline CDR1 and CDR2: SGHNT and YYREEE (reference sequence). Losses at the gene ends were 3 bases for V and 4 bases for J; bases not matched to a gene: 5. Here the CDR3 reads CASSSPGQGGTEAFF. CDR3 coding DNA: TGTGCCAGCAGCTCCCCGGGACAGGGGGGCACTGAAGCTTTCTTT. Complete variable domain (other parts from reference TRBV5-4 and TRBJ1-1): ETGVTQSPTHLIKTRGQQVTLRCSSQSGHNTVSWYQQALGQGPQFIFQYYREEENGRGNFPPRFSGLQFPNYSSELNVNALELDDSALYLCASSSPGQGGTEAFFGQGTRLTVV.